The 29 T cell receptor beta chains given below trace back to one sample, sequenced in a study of cytomegalovirus exposure and HLA in healthy donors. Use of 60 Vbeta and 13 Jbeta primers characterized the PCR. Clones were read by immunoSEQ multiplex PCR, and TCRdb kept only the in-frame ones, dropping some. The data hold about 160,000 clones, with roughly 73% observed a single time. The sample consisted of PBMCs. The source is a woman aged 25 to 39 in good health and CMV-seronegative.

The J gene is TRBJ2-7, the V gene TRBV9, with TRBD2 identical over 9 bases. The CDR3 is 16 residues long. Germline CDR1 and CDR2: SGDLS and YYNGEE. V trimming: 0 bases; J trimming: 4 bases; junction bases outside the gene matches: 8. The CDR3: CASSVEASGETYEQYF. CDR3 DNA sequence: TGTGCCAGCAGCGTAGAGGCTAGCGGGGAAACGTACGAGCAGTACTTC. Full variable domain (outside the CDR3, taken from reference TRBV9 and TRBJ2-7): DSGVTQTPKHLITATGQRVTLRCSPRSGDLSVYWYQQSLDQGLQFLIQYYNGEERAKGNILERFSAQQFPDLHSELNLSSLELGDSALYFCASSVEASGETYEQYFGPGTRLTVT.

The chain is built from TRBV2 and TRBJ2-1, with 8 bases identical to TRBD2. Per the germline V gene, CDR1 is SNHLY and CDR2 is FYNNEI. The V segment lost 8 bases and the J segment 4 bases; nucleotides outside the gene matches: 7. The CDR3 sequence is 14 residues long. The CDR3 nucleotides read TGTGCCAGCGATGAGCGGGGGTCGTACAATGAGCAGTTCTTC. It yields the protein CASDERGSYNEQFF. Full variable domain (outside the CDR3, taken from reference TRBV2 and TRBJ2-1): EPEVTQTPSHQVTQMGQEVILRCVPISNHLYFYWYRQILGQKVEFLVSFYNNEISEKSEIFDDQFSVERPDGSNFTLKIRSTKLEDSAMYFCASDERGSYNEQFFGPGTRLTVL.

The chain recombines TRBV6-5 with TRBJ1-2; weak D call: TRBD1 (5 bases). CDR1 and CDR2 (germline): MNHEY, SVGAGI. V lost 2 bases, J lost 8 bases, and 18 bases lay in between. The CDR3 is 15 residues long. In DNA, the CDR3 is TGTGCCAGCAGTTACCCATTGGGGGGGACCTACGGCTACACCTTC. Amino acid sequence: CASSYPLGGTYGYTF.

The chain uses TRBV19 and TRBJ1-2, with D possibly TRBD1 on 6 matching bases. V gave up 5 bases and J gave up 0 bases, with 10 bases separating them. This CDR3 has 14 residues. Germline V gives CDR1 LNHDA, CDR2 SQIVND (reference sequence). CDR3 bases: TGTGCCAGTAGTGAGGACAGTCCTAACTATGGCTACACCTTC. It specifies CASSEDSPNYGYTF.

V and J are TRBV7-8 and TRBJ1-6; the D gene is possibly TRBD1 (6 bases). This CDR3 spans 14 amino acids. From germline, CDR1 is SGHVS and CDR2 FQNEAQ. Trimming removed 6 bases from V and 8 bases from J, with 14 bases in between. The CDR3 sequence: CASRQGSEDSPLHF. In DNA, the CDR3 is TGTGCCAGCAGGCAGGGGTCGGAGGATTCACCCCTCCACTTT.

This chain's CDR3 is CASSSNRALAPTEAFF. CDR3 bases: TGTGCCAGCAGCTCCAACAGGGCCCTTGCGCCCACTGAAGCTTTCTTT. The chain uses TRBV7-3 and TRBJ1-1; weak D call: TRBD1 (6 bases). The CDR3 is 16 amino acids. The germline CDR1 and CDR2 sequences are SGHTA and FQGTGA. V was cut by 4 bases and J by 4 bases, with 19 bases left in between.

The chain combines TRBV28 with TRBJ1-5; no firm D call. The V end lost 2 bases, the J end lost 4 bases, and 12 bases lay between the germline ends. This CDR3 spans 15 amino acids. The germline V gene encodes CDR1 MDHEN and CDR2 SYDVKM. The CDR3 sequence: CASSLSLSGNQPQHF. The CDR3 DNA reads TGTGCCAGCAGTTTAAGTTTGTCGGGAAATCAGCCCCAGCATTTT. The full variable domain, with the rest looked up from reference TRBV28 and TRBJ1-5, is DVKVTQSSRYLVKRTGEKVFLECVQDMDHENMFWYRQDPGLGLRLIYFSYDVKMKEKGDIPEGYSVSREKKERFSLILESASTNQTSMYLCASSLSLSGNQPQHFGDGTRLSIL.

DNA for the CDR3: TGTGCCAGCAGCCCCAGGGCCAGAGATGAAAAACTGTTTTTT. Its protein product is CASSPRARDEKLFF. The genes are TRBV7-9 and TRBJ1-4; D perhaps matches TRBD1 (5 bases). The CDR3 is made up of 14 amino acids. Trimming stripped 5 bases from V and 6 bases from J, with 13 bases between. Germline CDR1 and CDR2: SEHNR and FQNEAQ (reference sequence).

The chain joins TRBV15 to TRBJ1-2; TRBD1 aligns across 12 bases. Trimming cost V 4 bases and J 1 base; bases outside gene matches: 10. The CDR3 has 18 amino acids. Germline V gene sequence: CDR1 LNHNV, CDR2 YYDKDF (reference sequence). CDR3 in amino acids: CATSTWVGQGAFNYGYTF. CDR3 nucleotide sequence: TGTGCCACCAGCACCTGGGTGGGACAGGGGGCTTTTAACTATGGCTACACCTTC.

The chain employs TRBV5-1 and TRBJ2-3; D might be TRBD1 (6 bases). Germline lookup yields CDR1 SGHRS and CDR2 YFSETQ. Deletions cut 9 bases from V and 0 bases from J, with 17 bases between. The CDR3 is made up of 15 amino acids. The CDR3 nucleotides are TGCGCCACCAGACAACAGGGTGTGAGCACAGATACGCAGTATTTT. Residues: CATRQQGVSTDTQYF.

This clone showed up just once. The chain couples TRBV6-6 to TRBJ2-5, with D possibly TRBD2 on 6 matching bases. This CDR3 comprises 12 residues. V dropped 5 bases and J dropped 3 bases, with 7 bases sitting between them. Germline V gene data show CDR1 as MNHNY and CDR2 as SVGAGI (reference sequence). For the CDR3, the DNA is TGTGCCAGCAGTAGGAGGGAAGAGACCCAGTACTTC. This sequence encodes CASSRREETQYF.

The chain joins TRBV5-1 to TRBJ2-5; 9 bases line up with TRBD2. Germline values: CDR1 SGHRS, CDR2 YFSETQ. V lost 2 bases and J lost 0; bases outside the gene matches: 2. CDR3 length: 15 residues. CDR3 DNA: TGCGCCAGCAGCTTCTTAGCGGGGGACCAAGAGACCCAGTACTTC. Its protein is CASSFLAGDQETQYF. The variable domain in full, completed from reference TRBV5-1 and TRBJ2-5, reads KAGVTQTPRYLIKTRGQQVTLSCSPISGHRSVSWYQQTPGQGLQFLFEYFSETQRNKGNFPGRFSGRQFSNSRSEMNVSTLELGDSALYLCASSFLAGDQETQYFGPGTRLLVL.

The chain has TRBV28 and TRBJ1-3; D remains unclear. Trimming cost V 5 bases and J 5 bases, with 13 bases left between them. The length of the CDR3 is 14 residues. The V gene's germline CDR1 is MDHEN and CDR2 SYDVKM. The DNA of the CDR3 is TGTGCCAGCAGTATCCCGCAGGTACGAAACACCATATATTTT. Translation: CASSIPQVRNTIYF.

The chain uses TRBV6-1 and TRBJ1-5; possible D gene TRBD1, 5 bases. CDR1 and CDR2 from the germline V gene are MNHNS and SASEGT. CDR3 size: 18 residues. V was shortened by 0 bases and J by 4 bases, with 19 bases between the two germline ends. Here the CDR3 DNA reads TGTGCCAGCAGTGAAGCGGCGGGGGGTTCGGGCAAGAATCAGCCCCAGCATTTT. This codes for CASSEAAGGSGKNQPQHF.

This clone was detected only a few times. The CDR3 DNA reads as TGTGCCAGCCTCCGGCAGGTAGAAACTGAAGCTTTCTTT. It yields the protein CASLRQVETEAFF. The J gene is TRBJ1-1, the V gene TRBV2, with D hard to call. Germline V lookup: CDR1 SNHLY, CDR2 FYNNEI. Trimming removed 8 bases at V and 5 bases at J, with 15 bases between. The CDR3 totals 13 residues.

J is TRBJ2-2 and V is TRBV18; a possible D gene is TRBD1 (5 bases). V lost 3 bases, J lost 2 bases, and 13 bases lay in between. CDR1 and CDR2 (germline): KGHSH, LQKENI. The CDR3 runs to 16 residues. The CDR3 reads CASSPVQGGNTGELFF. CDR3 in DNA: TGTGCCAGCTCACCGGTCCAGGGTGGAAACACCGGGGAGCTGTTTTTT.

This clone has only a few counts. This rearrangement joins TRBV5-4 to TRBJ1-1; no reliable D call. The V gene lost 4 bases and the J gene lost 3 bases, with 10 bases spanning the gap. The CDR3 consists of 13 residues. Germline lookup yields CDR1 SGHNT and CDR2 YYREEE (reference sequence). The CDR3: CASSLDGDTEAFF. The DNA of the CDR3 is TGTGCCAGCAGCCTTGACGGAGACACTGAAGCTTTCTTT.

V gene TRBV7-9 combines with J gene TRBJ2-7, with 7 positions matching TRBD1. V shed 5 bases and J 4 bases; nucleotides not matched to a gene: 17. Germline lookup yields CDR1 SEHNR and CDR2 FQNEAQ (reference sequence). This CDR3 is 17 amino acids long. CDR3 protein: CASSPRDKQDRLYEQYF. The CDR3 DNA reads TGTGCCAGCAGCCCGAGAGACAAACAGGACAGGCTTTACGAGCAGTACTTC.

This chain uses TRBV19 with TRBJ1-3; D is unresolved. V was pared by 5 bases and J by 4 bases, with 6 bases between. Per the germline V gene, CDR1 is LNHDA and CDR2 is SQIVND (reference sequence). CDR3 length equals 12 residues. CDR3 DNA sequence: TGTGCCAGTAGTCCCTCGGGAAACACCATATATTTT. Amino acid sequence: CASSPSGNTIYF.

For the CDR3, the DNA is TGTGCCAGCAGCCCGACCCGGGACATCAGAGGGGATGGCTACACCTTC. Its protein is CASSPTRDIRGDGYTF. V gene TRBV7-8 combines with J gene TRBJ1-2; D is perhaps TRBD1 (6 bases). V dropped 5 bases and J dropped 6 bases, with 22 bases sitting between them. The CDR3 loop spans 16 amino acids. The germline V gene has CDR1 SGHVS and CDR2 FQNEAQ.

The V gene is TRBV6-6, the J gene TRBJ1-6; TRBD1 aligns across 7 bases. Germline-derived CDR1 and CDR2 are MNHNY and SVGAGI (reference sequence). Trimming at V came to 6 bases and at J to 9 bases, leaving 8 bases not matched to a gene. CDR3 size: 14 residues. CDR3 protein: CASREGQAASPLHF. In nucleotides, the CDR3 is TGTGCCAGCAGGGAAGGACAGGCAGCTTCACCCCTCCACTTT.

The chain joins TRBV6-4 to TRBJ1-1, with D tentatively TRBD1 (6 bases). Germline V gene sequence: CDR1 MRHNA, CDR2 SNTAGT. The CDR3 spans 13 residues. With 6 bases removed from V and 5 bases from J, the gap between germline ends came to 13 bases. CDR3 loop: CASSVDRSTEAFF. CDR3 nucleotide sequence: TGTGCCAGCAGCGTGGACAGATCGACTGAAGCTTTCTTT.

This chain links TRBV5-4 with TRBJ1-2; 8 positions match TRBD1. Germline values: CDR1 SGHNT, CDR2 YYREEE (reference sequence). CDR3 length equals 14 residues. V shed 0 bases, J shed 6 bases, and the junction held 4 bases outside the gene matches. This CDR3 reads CASSLGQGIDGYTF. The DNA for the CDR3 is TGTGCCAGCAGCTTGGGACAGGGGATAGATGGCTACACCTTC.

This chain uses TRBV11-3 with TRBJ2-3; TRBD2 is a possible D gene (5 bases). The germline V gene has CDR1 SGHNT and CDR2 YENEEA. The V and J ends lost 1 base and 4 bases respectively, with 9 bases between them. The CDR3 length is 14 residues. The CDR3 DNA reads as TGTGCCAGCAGCTTAGTCAACGGGGCAGATACGCAGTATTTT. It specifies CASSLVNGADTQYF.

The V gene is TRBV27, the J gene TRBJ2-5; 8 bases map to TRBD1. Looked up from germline, CDR1 is MNHEY and CDR2 is SMNVEV (reference sequence). V dropped 1 base and J dropped 2; count of bases not matched to a gene: 6. The CDR3 sequence is 16 residues long. CDR3 protein: CASSLWSTGAQETQYF. The CDR3 DNA is TGTGCCAGCAGTTTATGGTCGACAGGGGCGCAAGAGACCCAGTACTTC.

This chain connects TRBV9 to TRBJ2-3; 9 positions match TRBD2. The CDR3 has 15 amino acids. The trim removed 4 bases at V and 3 bases at J, leaving 6 bases unmatched. CDR1 is SGDLS, CDR2 YYNGEE, per germline. The CDR3 sequence is CASSPSGVGTDTQYF. For the CDR3, the DNA is TGTGCCAGCAGCCCTAGCGGGGTGGGGACAGATACGCAGTATTTT.

This chain joins TRBV14 and TRBJ2-2; 9 bases line up with TRBD1. V was pared by 6 bases and J by 5 bases, with 4 bases of the junction left unmatched. Germline CDR1 reads SGHDN; CDR2 reads FVKESK. The CDR3 sequence is 14 residues long. CDR3 coding DNA: TGTGCCAGCAGGGGGACAGGGCTGACCGGGGAGCTGTTTTTT. Protein product: CASRGTGLTGELFF.

Only a few counts were recorded for this clone. The rearrangement uses TRBV5-1 and TRBJ1-1; 10 bases line up with TRBD1. CDR3 length equals 22 residues. The germline CDR1 and CDR2 sequences are SGHRS and YFSETQ. The ends lost 4 bases at V and 2 bases at J; junction bases unmatched: 26. CDR3 nucleotides: TGCGCCAGCAGCCCGGGACCCTTATGGACGCGGGACAGGGGATATAGTAACACTGAAGCTTTCTTT. As protein: CASSPGPLWTRDRGYSNTEAFF.

V and J are TRBV5-1 and TRBJ2-1; a weak D match, TRBD1 (7 bases). V lost 2 bases and J lost 10, with 25 bases in between. The germline V gene encodes CDR1 SGHRS and CDR2 YFSETQ. The CDR3 has 17 residues. DNA of the CDR3: TGCGCCAGCAGCTTTATAGTATTCGTCAGGGGGGAGAGGGAGCAGTTCTTC. It translates to CASSFIVFVRGEREQFF.